Listed here are 15 T cell receptor beta chains from one sample, sequenced in a study of shared clonotypes between healthy human individuals. Naive CD8 cells lacked CD45RO, underwent positive selection for CCR7 and left out terminally differentiated effector memory CD45RA+ cells. The table came from immunoSEQ multiplex PCR; TCRdb's copy has only in-frame clones and leaves some out. The data contain more than 2 million clones, roughly 94% of them singletons. Input material: naive CD8+ T cells sorted from blood. The receptors shown here come from a man aged 18 to 29 in good health.

V gene TRBV4-1 combines with J gene TRBJ2-1; possible D gene TRBD2, 6 bases. V lost 2 bases to trimming and J lost 3 bases, with 14 bases between them. The CDR3 loop spans 16 amino acids. Germline-derived CDR1 and CDR2 are MGHRA and YSYEKL. The CDR3 here is CASSQNGVADYNEQFF. The CDR3 coding sequence is TGCGCCAGCAGCCAAAACGGGGTAGCGGACTACAATGAGCAGTTCTTC.

The chain combines TRBV7-9 with TRBJ2-3; possibly TRBD2 for D (5 bases). The CDR3 length is 16 residues. Germline V gene data show CDR1 as SEHNR and CDR2 as FQNEAQ (reference sequence). Trimming stripped 3 bases from V and 1 base from J, with 14 bases between. CDR3 amino acids: CASSFDLAWGTDTQYF. As DNA, the CDR3 is TGTGCCAGCAGCTTCGACCTAGCCTGGGGCACAGATACGCAGTATTTT. The variable domain in full, completed from reference TRBV7-9 and TRBJ2-3, reads DTGVSQNPRHKITKRGQNVTFRCDPISEHNRLYWYRQTLGQGPEFLTYFQNEAQLEKSRLLSDRFSAERPKGSFSTLEIQRTEQGDSAMYLCASSFDLAWGTDTQYFGPGTRLTVL.

This clone occurred once. Other DNA sequences in the sample encode the same CDR3. This chain uses TRBV5-8 with TRBJ1-5, with TRBD1 matching 7 bases. The CDR3 consists of 14 residues. The V gene's germline CDR1 is SGHTS and CDR2 YDEGEE. The V gene end was trimmed by 0 bases and the J gene end by 5 bases; junction bases not matched to a gene: 2. CDR3 sequence: CASSLGQGDQPQHF. The CDR3 DNA reads as TGTGCCAGCAGCTTGGGACAGGGTGATCAGCCCCAGCATTTT.

Only a few counts were recorded for this clone. The genes are TRBV5-4 and TRBJ2-2, with 12 bases identical to TRBD1. Germline values: CDR1 SGHNT, CDR2 YYREEE (reference sequence). Trimming at V came to 0 bases and at J to 4 bases, leaving 7 bases not matched to a gene. The CDR3 length is 18 residues. CDR3 in amino acids: CASSLEGRDRGPTGELFF. The CDR3, as DNA: TGTGCCAGCAGCTTGGAGGGCCGGGACAGGGGGCCCACCGGGGAGCTGTTTTTT.

The V and J genes are TRBV30 and TRBJ1-1, with TRBD1 matching 8 bases. The CDR3 spans 15 residues. Germline values: CDR1 GTSNPN, CDR2 SVGIG (reference sequence). V dropped 2 bases and J dropped 3; count of bases not matched to a gene: 8. The CDR3 region is CAWSLLDREYTEAFF. In DNA form, the CDR3 reads TGTGCCTGGAGTTTATTGGACAGGGAGTACACTGAAGCTTTCTTT. Full variable domain (remainder filled in from reference TRBV30 and TRBJ1-1): SQTIHQWPATLVQPVGSPLSLECTVEGTSNPNLYWYRQAAGRGLQLLFYSVGIGQISSEVPQNLSASRPQDRQFILSSKKLLLSDSGFYLCAWSLLDREYTEAFFGQGTRLTVV.

About this clone: Within the sample, other DNA sequences also encode this same CDR3. The chain has TRBV27 and TRBJ2-7, with 7 bases lining up with TRBD2. The CDR3 is 13 amino acids. V trimming: 4 bases; J trimming: 4 bases; junction bases outside the gene matches: 4. Germline CDR1 is MNHEY and CDR2 is SMNVEV (reference sequence). As DNA, the CDR3 is TGTGCCAGCAGTTGGGGGGAGGGGTACGAGCAGTACTTC. This sequence encodes CASSWGEGYEQYF.

The CDR3 here is CASSLGPTDTQYF. The DNA for the CDR3 is TGTGCCAGCAGCCTGGGCCCTACAGATACGCAGTATTTT. This rearrangement joins TRBV7-6 to TRBJ2-3; D is undetermined. The CDR3 is 13 residues long. Deletions cut 5 bases from V and 3 bases from J, with 9 bases between. Per the germline V gene, CDR1 is SGHVS and CDR2 is FNYEAQ.

The chain is built from TRBV29-1 and TRBJ2-3; the D gene is possibly TRBD2 (5 bases). Germline loops: CDR1 SQVTM, CDR2 ANQGSEA. V lost 1 base and J 6 bases, leaving 11 bases between the germline ends. The CDR3 spans 13 residues. CDR3 nucleotides: TGCAGCGTTGAAGGGGCTAGCCGTGATACGCAGTATTTT. Its translation is CSVEGASRDTQYF.

Comments on this clone: This same CDR3 is encoded by further DNA sequences in the sample. The chain is built from TRBV5-8 and TRBJ2-5; tentatively, D is TRBD1 (6 bases). Germline lookup yields CDR1 SGHTS and CDR2 YDEGEE. V lost 0 bases and J lost 2, with 8 bases in between. There are 14 residues in the CDR3. The CDR3 bases are TGTGCCAGCAGCTTGGGCCAGGGGCAAGAGACCCAGTACTTC. This sequence encodes CASSLGQGQETQYF. Looking up the rest from reference TRBV5-8 and TRBJ2-5 gives the full variable domain: EAGVTQSPTHLIKTRGQQATLRCSPISGHTSVYWYQQALGLGLQFLLWYDEGEERNRGNFPPRFSGRQFPNYSSELNVNALELEDSALYLCASSLGQGQETQYFGPGTRLLVL.

This clone was counted only a few times. The same CDR3 is also encoded by other DNA sequences in this sample. The rearrangement uses TRBV4-1 and TRBJ1-5; D is uncertain. Germline CDR1 MGHRA, CDR2 YSYEKL. This CDR3 has 14 residues. Trimming left V 0 bases short and J 2 bases short, with 5 bases between. The CDR3 region has the DNA TGCGCCAGCAGCCAAGATTTGGGCAATCAGCCCCAGCATTTT. The encoded protein is CASSQDLGNQPQHF.

This clone was seen once. The rearrangement uses TRBV7-9 and TRBJ1-4; D is ambiguous. This CDR3 contains 14 residues. Germline V CDR1 and CDR2: SEHNR, FQNEAQ (reference sequence). V was clipped by 5 bases and J by 2 bases, with 9 bases between them. CDR3 DNA: TGTGCCAGCAGCGCGGGTGGGACTAATGAAAAACTGTTTTTT. Protein: CASSAGGTNEKLFF.

This chain joins TRBV29-1 and TRBJ2-5; D ambiguous. Germline V gene data show CDR1 as SQVTM and CDR2 as ANQGSEA. Trimming left V 4 bases short and J 0 bases short, with 6 bases between. The CDR3 contains 12 residues. The CDR3 DNA reads TGCAGCGTTGGAACGTACCAAGAGACCCAGTACTTC. This codes for CSVGTYQETQYF.

This clone was seen more than once but under ten times. In DNA, the CDR3 is TGTGCCAGTAGTCCCCCGGACACAGCGTACGAGCAGTACTTC. This codes for CASSPPDTAYEQYF. The genes are TRBV19 and TRBJ2-7; weak D call: TRBD1 (5 bases). V lost 5 bases to trimming and J lost 4 bases, with 15 bases between them. CDR1 and CDR2 from the germline V gene are LNHDA and SQIVND (reference sequence). This CDR3 spans 14 amino acids.

The CDR3 bases are TGTGCCAGCAGCTTAGTTTTTGGGACAGGGGTCGCCGGGGAGCTGTTTTTT. Translating it yields CASSLVFGTGVAGELFF. This chain connects TRBV11-2 to TRBJ2-2; TRBD1 matches 10 bases. Germline-derived CDR1 and CDR2 are SGHAT and FQNNGV. The CDR3 runs 17 residues. V was pared by 1 base and J by 6 bases, with 8 bases of the junction left unmatched.

The chain links TRBV4-3 to TRBJ2-7; the D gene is possibly TRBD1 (5 bases). Germline CDR1 is LGHNA and CDR2 is YSLEER. V lost 0 bases and J lost 6, with 18 bases in between. The CDR3 runs 16 residues. Here the CDR3 reads CASSQEWAGLYREQYF. CDR3 DNA sequence: TGCGCCAGCAGCCAAGAGTGGGCAGGGCTCTATCGCGAGCAGTACTTC.